This TCR beta chain was documented in a study of cytomegalovirus exposure and HLA in healthy donors. TCRdb keeps only in-frame clones here, not all; method: immunoSEQ multiplex PCR. Among over 250,000 clones, roughly 90% were seen once, and the ten largest hold 1.2%. Looked up from germline, CDR1 is LGHNA and CDR2 is YSLEER. The CDR3 spans 14 residues. Trimming removed 4 bases from V and 4 bases from J, with 11 bases in between. The TCR comes from a woman younger than 45 in good health and CMV-seropositive. The chain uses TRBV4-3 and TRBJ2-1; D might be TRBD1 (6 bases). The sequencing sample was made of PBMCs. CDR3 amino acids: CASSRVQGYNEQFF. CDR3 bases: TGCGCCAGCAGCCGCGTCCAGGGGTACAATGAGCAGTTCTTC.